This entry lists 31 T cell receptor beta chains sequenced from one sample in a study of post-analysis software for immune sequencing data. Findings and limits, study-wide: Elevated frequency relative to controls characterized roughly 5 TRBV segments in patients, TRBV5-6, TRBV5-1 and TRBV20-1 among them.

Prepared libraries of TCR beta cDNA carried unique molecular identifiers. Via MiXCR, TCRdb re-called the PCR reads, giving one row per CDR3 protein. This sample has about 820,000 distinct CDR3 sequences, with 53% found just once. Antigen specificity for these receptors is unknown. Sequencing input: blood. Receptors were obtained from a girl aged 10 to 17 with multiple sclerosis.

This clonotype has just a few counts. The chain employs TRBV29-1 and TRBJ2-3; maybe TRBD1 (6 bases). CDR3 size: 15 residues. The germline V and J ends were trimmed by 3 bases and 0 bases, with 13 bases remaining between them. Germline V gene lookup returns CDR1 SQVTM and CDR2 ANQGSEA. In DNA, the CDR3 is TGCAGCGTTGATACAGGGCTTCCTAGCACAGATACGCAGTATTTT. This encodes CSVDTGLPSTDTQYF.

This clonotype has a count of ten or more. V usage is TRBV5-1 and J usage is TRBJ2-1, with TRBD2 identical over 10 bases. Per germline, CDR1 SGHRS and CDR2 YFSETQ. V was clipped by 4 bases and J by 6 bases; unmatched bases: 10. The CDR3 runs 16 residues. CDR3 sequence reads: CASSPRAGGPINEQFF. The CDR3 DNA reads as TGCGCCAGCAGCCCTAGAGCGGGAGGGCCAATCAATGAGCAGTTCTTC.

The CDR3 spells CASSLELAGGTNTGELFF. In DNA, the CDR3 is TGCGCCAGCAGCTTGGAACTAGCGGGGGGCACGAACACCGGGGAGCTGTTTTTT. This chain connects TRBV5-1 to TRBJ2-2, with TRBD2 identical over 12 bases. Germline V gives CDR1 SGHRS, CDR2 YFSETQ. CDR3 length: 18 amino acids. Trimming removed 0 bases from V and 0 bases from J; junction bases left unmatched: 3.

V usage is TRBV5-8 and J usage is TRBJ2-3, with TRBD2 matching 8 bases. After removal of 1 base from V and 5 bases from J, the junction contained 3 bases not matched to a gene. CDR1 and CDR2 (germline): SGHTS, YDEGEE. The length of the CDR3 is 14 residues. The CDR3 region is CASSLLRGGDTQYF. CDR3 bases: TGTGCCAGCAGCTTGCTTCGGGGGGGAGATACGCAGTATTTT.

This chain links TRBV7-2 with TRBJ2-1, with a weak D call TRBD2 (7 bases). The germline gives CDR1 SGHTA, CDR2 FQGNSA. V lost 0 bases and J 9 bases, leaving 18 bases between the germline ends. The CDR3 is 16 residues long. The CDR3 spells CASSLAVGGALGEQFF. As DNA, the CDR3 is TGTGCCAGCAGCTTAGCGGTGGGGGGGGCCCTAGGTGAGCAGTTCTTC.

This chain uses TRBV10-3 with TRBJ2-5; TRBD2 aligns across 15 bases. CDR3 length: 16 amino acids. Germline CDR1 is ENHRY and CDR2 is SYGVKD. V lost 3 bases, J lost 2 bases, and 1 base stayed unmatched. This CDR3 reads CAISDGLAGGQETQYF. The CDR3 DNA follows: TGTGCCATCAGTGACGGACTAGCGGGAGGGCAAGAGACCCAGTACTTC.

The chain uses TRBV20-1 and TRBJ2-7; 9 nucleotides line up with TRBD1. The CDR3 consists of 14 residues. Germline CDR1 is DFQATT and CDR2 is SNEGSKA (reference sequence). After removal of 6 bases from V and 7 bases from J, the junction contained 13 bases not matched to a gene. The CDR3: CSAKIGTGFLEQYF. The CDR3 DNA sequence: TGCAGTGCCAAAATCGGGACAGGGTTCCTTGAGCAGTACTTC.

The chain uses TRBV6-5 and TRBJ2-7; possibly TRBD2 for D (5 bases). The CDR3 consists of 15 residues. With 4 bases removed from V and 0 bases from J, the gap between germline ends came to 13 bases. Per germline, CDR1 MNHEY and CDR2 SVGAGI. CDR3 nucleotide sequence: TGTGCCAGCAGTTCCCCGAGGGTTAGCTCCTACGAGCAGTACTTC. Amino acid sequence: CASSSPRVSSYEQYF.

V usage is TRBV20-1 and J usage is TRBJ1-5, with unresolved D. V was shortened by 3 bases and J by 0 bases, with 21 bases between the two germline ends. The CDR3 runs to 18 residues. CDR1 and CDR2 (germline): DFQATT, SNEGSKA (reference sequence). The CDR3 loop reads CSASVRHPRKNSNQPQHF. The CDR3, as DNA: TGCAGTGCTAGTGTACGTCACCCCAGAAAAAATAGCAATCAGCCCCAGCATTTT.

The chain is built from TRBV18 and TRBJ1-4; TRBD1 agrees at 7 bases. The CDR3 is 15 amino acids. J lost 5 bases, V lost 4 bases, and 7 bases had no gene match. The germline gives CDR1 KGHSH, CDR2 LQKENI. This CDR3 reads CASSQTGANNEKLFF. The CDR3, as DNA: TGTGCCAGCTCACAAACAGGGGCGAACAATGAAAAACTGTTTTTT. The full variable domain, its missing parts supplied by reference TRBV18 and TRBJ1-4, is NAGVMQNPRHLVRRRGQEARLRCSPMKGHSHVYWYRQLPEEGLKFMVYLQKENIIDESGMPKERFSAEFPKEGPSILRIQQVVRGDSAAYFCASSQTGANNEKLFFGSGTQLSVL.

There are a few counts of this clonotype. The chain links TRBV7-9 to TRBJ2-5; the D gene could be TRBD1 or TRBD2 (6 bases each). The CDR3 has 17 residues. V was cut by 5 bases and J by 4 bases, with 23 bases left in between. Germline-derived CDR1 and CDR2 are SEHNR and FQNEAQ (reference sequence). CDR3 in DNA: TGTGCCAGCAGCACCGGGACAAACCTCGGGGGCGCAGAGACCCAGTACTTC. Residues: CASSTGTNLGGAETQYF. Full variable domain (remainder filled in from reference TRBV7-9 and TRBJ2-5): DTGVSQNPRHKITKRGQNVTFRCDPISEHNRLYWYRQTLGQGPEFLTYFQNEAQLEKSRLLSDRFSAERPKGSFSTLEIQRTEQGDSAMYLCASSTGTNLGGAETQYFGPGTRLLVL.

The table lists this clonotype with a count of one. The rearrangement uses TRBV29-1 and TRBJ1-1; 8 bases are shared with TRBD1. V lost 2 bases and J lost 4; bases outside the gene matches: 6. CDR3 length: 14 residues. From germline, CDR1 is SQVTM and CDR2 ANQGSEA. CDR3 residues: CSVETGGTGTEAFF. The CDR3 DNA reads as TGCAGCGTTGAAACAGGGGGGACTGGCACTGAAGCTTTCTTT. Variable domain in full (rest from reference TRBV29-1 and TRBJ1-1): SAVISQKPSRDICQRGTSLTIQCQVDSQVTMMFWYRQQPGQSLTLIATANQGSEATYESGFVIDKFPISRPNLTFSTLTVSNMSPEDSSIYLCSVETGGTGTEAFFGQGTRLTVV.

This chain links TRBV12-3 or TRBV12-4 with TRBJ2-3; D may be TRBD1 or TRBD2 (7 bases each). This CDR3 comprises 15 residues. The V gene lost 10 bases and the J gene lost 2 bases, with 19 bases spanning the gap. The CDR3 sequence is CATGDSGASTDTQYF. CDR3 nucleotides: TGTGCCACCGGGGACAGCGGGGCCTCCACAGATACGCAGTATTTT.

This clonotype occurred a few times. This chain links TRBV27 with TRBJ2-4; D tentatively fits TRBD1 or TRBD2 (6 bases each). With the DNA end fitting TRBJ2-7 better, the J assignment may be wrong. The CDR3 contains 17 residues. The germline CDR1 and CDR2 sequences are MNHEY and SMNVEV (reference sequence). The CDR3 sequence is CASSPPGWGAYPHEQYF. The CDR3 bases are TGTGCCAGCAGTCCACCGGGTTGGGGGGCCTATCCCCACGAGCAGTACTTC.

This clonotype was picked up a small number of times. The chain employs TRBV20-1 and TRBJ2-3; the D is unclear. V lost 7 bases and J 1 base, leaving 15 bases between the germline ends. CDR1 and CDR2 (germline): DFQATT, SNEGSKA (reference sequence). There are 14 residues in the CDR3. The CDR3 bases are TGCAGTGAAACGACCGGTTCGGGCACAGATACGCAGTATTTT. It specifies CSETTGSGTDTQYF.

This chain connects TRBV20-1 to TRBJ2-5; D assignment may be TRBD1 or TRBD2 (6 bases each). The V gene's germline CDR1 is DFQATT and CDR2 SNEGSKA (reference sequence). The CDR3 is made up of 12 amino acids. Trimming removed 6 bases from V and 5 bases from J, with 13 bases in between. DNA for the CDR3: TGCAGTGCCTGGGGGGCGCGGGAGACCCAGTACTTC. Protein product: CSAWGARETQYF.

This clonotype came up a few times. The chain couples TRBV12-3 or TRBV12-4 to TRBJ1-2; no clear D gene. There are 14 residues in the CDR3. Trimming left V 0 bases short and J 2 bases short, with 7 bases between. DNA of the CDR3: TGTGCCAGCAGTTTAGCGCTAGGGAACTATGGCTACACCTTC. Encoded protein: CASSLALGNYGYTF.

The chain combines TRBV29-1 with TRBJ2-7; 8 bases match TRBD1. CDR1 is SQVTM, CDR2 ANQGSEA, per germline. Losses at the gene ends were 7 bases for V and 3 bases for J; bases not matched to a gene: 2. The CDR3 is 11 residues long. The CDR3 nucleotides read TGCAGCGGAACAGGGGGCTACGAGCAGTACTTC. As protein: CSGTGGYEQYF.

The V call is TRBV4-2, the J call TRBJ2-5, with D maybe TRBD1 (5 bases). The germline V gene encodes CDR1 LGHNA and CDR2 YNFKEQ. V lost 3 bases and J 1 base, leaving 12 bases between the germline ends. CDR3 length: 15 amino acids. The CDR3 DNA is TGTGCCAGCAGCCACGAGAGACAGACCCAAGAGACCCAGTACTTC. Translation gives CASSHERQTQETQYF.

The chain joins TRBV7-9 to TRBJ2-7; D not certain. CDR1 SEHNR and CDR2 FQNEAQ come from the germline V gene (reference sequence). The CDR3 spans 14 residues. The V and J ends lost 1 base and 1 base respectively, with 8 bases between them. The CDR3 bases are TGTGCCAGCAGCTTAGAAGAATCTTCCTACGAGCAGTACTTC. This sequence encodes CASSLEESSYEQYF.

The chain employs TRBV5-4 and TRBJ2-2, with TRBD1 matching over 8 bases. Per the germline V gene, CDR1 is SGHNT and CDR2 is YYREEE (reference sequence). This CDR3 has 14 amino acids. V trimming: 6 bases; J trimming: 5 bases; junction bases outside the gene matches: 6. The CDR3 sequence is CASTGQGFTGELFF. As DNA, the CDR3 is TGTGCCAGCACAGGACAGGGATTTACCGGGGAGCTGTTTTTT. Based on the CDR3 plus reference TRBV5-4 and TRBJ2-2, the full variable domain is ETGVTQSPTHLIKTRGQQVTLRCSSQSGHNTVSWYQQALGQGPQFIFQYYREEENGRGNFPPRFSGLQFPNYSSELNVNALELDDSALYLCASTGQGFTGELFFGEGSRLTVL.

The CDR3 spells CASRPGQGSYNEQFF. DNA of the CDR3: TGTGCCAGCAGGCCGGGACAGGGCTCCTACAATGAGCAGTTCTTC. This chain joins TRBV6-5 and TRBJ2-1, with 9 bases fitting TRBD1. Losses at the gene ends were 6 bases for V and 0 bases for J; bases not matched to a gene: 3. The germline V gene encodes CDR1 MNHEY and CDR2 SVGAGI. The CDR3 is made up of 15 amino acids.

The V call is TRBV9, the J call TRBJ2-3; 11 bases fit TRBD1. This CDR3 is 16 amino acids long. With V trimmed by 4 bases and J by 2 bases, 6 bases remained unmatched. The V gene's germline CDR1 is SGDLS and CDR2 YYNGEE. The CDR3 sequence: CASSLGQGVNTDTQYF. For the CDR3, the DNA is TGTGCCAGCAGCCTGGGACAGGGGGTTAACACAGATACGCAGTATTTT.

The gene calls are TRBV20-1 and TRBJ2-1, with 9 bases lining up with TRBD2. Looked up from germline, CDR1 is DFQATT and CDR2 is SNEGSKA (reference sequence). The CDR3 totals 15 residues. Unmatched junction bases numbered 8, after V lost 4 bases and J lost 4 bases. CDR3 protein: CSAKISGRGYNEQFF. The CDR3 DNA follows: TGCAGTGCTAAAATTAGCGGGAGAGGGTACAATGAGCAGTTCTTC.

The V and J genes are TRBV20-1 and TRBJ2-5; D remains unclear. CDR3 length: 13 residues. The germline V and J ends were trimmed by 4 bases and 11 bases, with 20 bases remaining between them. Looked up from germline, CDR1 is DFQATT and CDR2 is SNEGSKA (reference sequence). The CDR3 loop is CSATHAMPYEQYF. For the CDR3, the DNA is TGCAGTGCTACGCATGCCATGCCATATGAGCAGTACTTC.

The chain links TRBV7-2 to TRBJ2-5; D is ambiguous. V lost 10 bases, J lost 2 bases, and 14 bases lay in between. CDR1 and CDR2 (germline): SGHTA, FQGNSA. This CDR3 has 13 residues. This CDR3 is CATNPVPQETQYF. The DNA of the CDR3 is TGTGCCACCAACCCCGTCCCGCAAGAGACCCAGTACTTC.

The V call is TRBV6-2 or TRBV6-3, the J call TRBJ2-1, with D unclear. Trimming pared 2 bases from V and 5 bases from J, leaving 7 bases between. The V gene's germline CDR1 is MNHEY and CDR2 SVGEGT. This CDR3 has 13 residues. The CDR3 DNA is TGTGCCAGCAGTTACCAGAATAACAATGAGCAGTTCTTC. Translated, it gives CASSYQNNNEQFF.

This clonotype was seen more than once but under ten times. The V and J genes are TRBV29-1 and TRBJ2-7, with D unclear. The CDR3 extends over 12 amino acids. Germline V CDR1 and CDR2: SQVTM, ANQGSEA. The V and J ends lost 4 bases and 3 bases respectively, with 10 bases between them. The CDR3 here is CSVVPGGYEQYF. The CDR3, as DNA: TGCAGCGTTGTACCGGGCGGCTACGAGCAGTACTTC.

As DNA, the CDR3 is TGTGCCACCAGCAGAGATTGGGGGGGTGACTATGGCTACACCTTC. It yields the protein CATSRDWGGDYGYTF. The V gene is TRBV15, the J gene TRBJ1-2, with a possible D match to TRBD1 (5 bases). The ends were cut back, 0 bases at V and 3 bases at J, with 11 bases in the middle. Looked up from germline, CDR1 is LNHNV and CDR2 is YYDKDF (reference sequence). The CDR3 runs to 15 residues.

The genes are TRBV7-3 and TRBJ2-1; 10 nucleotides align to TRBD2. Losses at the gene ends were 5 bases for V and 5 bases for J; bases not matched to a gene: 12. The CDR3 is made up of 17 amino acids. Germline V CDR1 and CDR2: SGHTA, FQGTGA. CDR3 sequence: CASSPAAQLAGNNEQFF. CDR3 DNA: TGTGCCAGCAGCCCAGCGGCCCAACTAGCGGGGAACAATGAGCAGTTCTTC.

The J gene is TRBJ2-1, the V gene TRBV20-1; 7 bases fit TRBD2. Germline V lookup: CDR1 DFQATT, CDR2 SNEGSKA (reference sequence). This CDR3 comprises 12 residues. The CDR3 DNA sequence: TGCAGCCGCGGGAGCGGGGACAATGAGCAGTTCTTC. Its translation: CSRGSGDNEQFF.